This T cell receptor (beta chain) was sequenced in a study of regulatory T cells in long-lasting Graves disease. General study results and limits: Persistent disease exhibited a predilection for TRBV28, TRBJ1-2 and TRBJ2-5. TCR diversity was lower in persistent Graves' patients than in newly diagnosed ones.

Time point: newly diagnosed GD, antithyroid drugs for less than 3 months. PBMC-extracted RNA yielded the TCR library. Through Arm-PCR of CDR3 regions and iRepertoire HTBI primers, TCR beta libraries were built. MiXCR, applied by TCRdb to the multiplex PCR reads, yields one record per CDR3 protein. The table lists some 460,000 distinct CDR3 sequences, 15% to 20% of them singletons, with 12% in the top ten. This clonotype came up a few times. Its antigen is as yet unknown. Trimming pared 7 bases from V and 8 bases from J, leaving 14 bases between. Germline V gene data show CDR1 as SNHLY and CDR2 as FYNNEI. The CDR3 covers 13 residues. This same sample was also part of a study on T cells in Graves' hyperthyroidism and ophthalmopathy. Per that paper: Initially, a first-round RT-PCR of the TCR CDR3 employed the HTBI primer set.

The receptor was isolated from a man aged 40-49 years with Graves disease. This specimen consisted of peripheral blood mononuclear cells (PBMCs), obtained at new diagnosis, from a patient treated with antithyroid drugs. This chain connects TRBV2 to TRBJ2-2; D perhaps matches TRBD1 (5 bases). The CDR3 loop reads CASNTQGSGELFF. CDR3 coding DNA: TGTGCCAGCAATACTCAGGGTTCGGGGGAGCTGTTTTTT.